This T cell receptor (beta chain) was recorded in a study of T cells in Graves' hyperthyroidism and ophthalmopathy. A remark on this clonotype: No antigen is known for it.

V gave up 1 base and J gave up 4 bases, with 10 bases separating them. The CDR3 length is 14 residues. The germline V gene encodes CDR1 MGHDK and CDR2 SYGVNS. Stability of Graves' hyperthyroidism was defined as absent ophthalmopathy progression within 18 months. Clinicians diagnosed patients from clinical symptoms, serum thyroxine and TRAb, thyroid ultrasound and orbital computed tomography. Findings and limits, study-wide: In the blood, most expanded thyroid clonotypes above 0.001 appeared as well. From stable hyperthyroidism, ophthalmopathy was set apart by a 13 V-J model.

TCR beta CDR3 sequences were amplified from RNA transcripts. A first-round RT-PCR of the TCR CDR3 used the HTBI primer set. MiXCR was run by TCRdb on the multiplex PCR reads, yielding one entry per CDR3 protein. Among approximately 590,000 distinct CDR3 sequences, 15% to 18% were seen once, and the ten largest hold less than 9.5%. The chain uses TRBV25-1 and TRBJ2-5; no definite D call. The TCR comes from a woman in her twenties or thirties with Graves' hyperthyroidism. Sequencing was performed on blood. The CDR3 DNA reads TGTGCCAGCAGTGAATTAGGGTGGGGAGAGACCCAGTACTTC. Encoded protein: CASSELGWGETQYF.